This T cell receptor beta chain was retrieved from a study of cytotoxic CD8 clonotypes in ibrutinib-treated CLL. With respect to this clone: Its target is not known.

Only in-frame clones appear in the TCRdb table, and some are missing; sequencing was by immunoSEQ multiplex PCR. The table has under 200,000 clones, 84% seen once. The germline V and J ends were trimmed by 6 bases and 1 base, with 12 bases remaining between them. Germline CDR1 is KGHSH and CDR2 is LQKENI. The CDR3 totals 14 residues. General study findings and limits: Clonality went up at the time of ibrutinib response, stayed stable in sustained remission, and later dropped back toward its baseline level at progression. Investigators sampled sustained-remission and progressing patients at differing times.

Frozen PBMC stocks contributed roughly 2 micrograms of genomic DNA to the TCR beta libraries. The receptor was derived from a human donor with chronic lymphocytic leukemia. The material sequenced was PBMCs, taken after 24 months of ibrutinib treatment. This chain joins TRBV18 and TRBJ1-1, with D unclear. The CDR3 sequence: CASSLGPWNTEAFF. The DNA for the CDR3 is TGTGCCAGCTCGCTTGGACCGTGGAACACTGAAGCTTTCTTT.